A selection of T cell receptor beta chains follows, all from one sample in a study of cytomegalovirus exposure and HLA in healthy donors. This table comes from immunoSEQ multiplex PCR, and its TCRdb copy is limited to in-frame clones, with some not included. The top ten clones hold 6.6% of a sample with about 130,000 clones, approximately 74% of them seen once. The sample taken for sequencing was PBMCs. The receptors were sampled from a man aged 40-50 years in good health and CMV-seropositive. Each CDR3 is given with its conserved first and last residue. Fields, in order: clone size, V gene, J gene, CDR3 protein. Size is omitted from some rows. Given values are once, few, many or a class for expanded clones.

NA	TRBV6-5	TRBJ2-4	CASSYVWDSSNIQYF
NA	TRBV5-8	TRBJ1-1	CASSTPGQVEAFF
NA	TRBV7-8	TRBJ1-3	CASSLSRAGNTIYF
few	TRBV2	TRBJ1-5	CATRTGEVQPQHF
NA	TRBV4-2	TRBJ2-2	CASSQDSRNTGELFF
NA	TRBV30	TRBJ1-1	CAWSNGGSEAFF
once	TRBV19	TRBJ1-2	CASRLIDRTWSRYGYTF
NA	TRBV7-2	TRBJ2-7	CASSSPGTASSVRQYF
NA	TRBV18	TRBJ2-2	CASSRDRNTGELFF
NA	TRBV7-2	TRBJ2-1	CASSLALAGYNEQFF
NA	TRBV5-6	TRBJ2-7	CASSLVRGGRVYEQYF
NA	TRBV11-3	TRBJ2-1	CASSLGLNEQFF
NA	TRBV27	TRBJ1-1	CASSLMGQGAKNTEAFF
NA	TRBV7-9	TRBJ2-7	CASSLGVQPYEQYF
NA	TRBV19	TRBJ2-4	CASRDRAKNIQYF
NA	TRBV5-4	TRBJ1-1	CASSLEGPGIGAFF
few	TRBV4-2	TRBJ1-4	CASSQASGSDEKLFF
NA	TRBV6-1	TRBJ1-5	CASTGGNSNQPQHF
NA	TRBV23-1	TRBJ2-5	CASSGVGGAQETQYF
few	TRBV19	TRBJ1-1	CASSSSGTGGAGAFF
NA	TRBV28	TRBJ1-4	CASSLQGMKEKLFF
NA	TRBV28	TRBJ1-2	CASRTGQEPRRYGYTF
NA	TRBV5-1	TRBJ2-3	CASRTGDLVTDTQYF
NA	TRBV27	TRBJ1-2	CASSRTGGGYTF
NA	TRBV5-1	TRBJ2-7	CASSLVPGEQYF
NA	TRBV2	TRBJ1-2	CASDSGPTFNNYGYTF
NA	TRBV29-1	TRBJ2-7	CSVEGPGGQGAYEQYF
NA	TRBV27	TRBJ1-3	CASSRLSGGDTIYF
few	TRBV2	TRBJ1-4	CASTTGTRGNEKLFF
few	TRBV6-5	TRBJ2-7	CASSLSGGTYEQYF
NA	TRBV5-6	TRBJ1-5	CASSSLRRDGNQPQHF
NA	TRBV27	TRBJ2-7	CASSATSDQQYF
NA	TRBV19	TRBJ1-2	CASSMKGGTGYGYTF